This T cell receptor (beta chain) is drawn from a study of blood T cell repertoires in COVID-19. The overall study: Researchers got acute and convalescent COVID-19 samples from the United States, Italy and Spain.

Only one count was recorded for this clone. The CDR3 runs to 16 residues. Trimming took 2 bases from V and 2 from J; bases not matched to a gene: 8. CDR1 is MGHRA, CDR2 YSYEKL, per germline. Generated by immunoSEQ multiplex PCR, the TCRdb table keeps only in-frame clones and is missing some. The sample includes 300,000 to 350,000 clones, around nine tenths of them seen just once. The sequenced sample consisted of PBMCs or T cells enriched from blood (not recorded which). The receptor was derived from a man younger than 40 who had recovered from COVID-19. This rearrangement joins TRBV4-1 to TRBJ2-7, with 8 bases matching TRBD2. CDR3 sequence: CASSQPHGGGTYEQYF. CDR3 sequence (DNA): TGCGCCAGCAGCCAACCTCACGGGGGGGGAACCTACGAGCAGTACTTC.